The text below deals with one T cell receptor (beta chain). The antigen is unknown. Sequencing was performed with immunoSEQ multiplex PCR; in TCRdb, only in-frame clones are kept and a portion is missing. The sample carries 1.5 million to 1.9 million clones, nearly 99% recorded once. Trimming removed 3 bases from V and 8 bases from J; junction bases left unmatched: 32. The CDR3 sequence is 23 residues long. Germline V gene lookup returns CDR1 MDHEN and CDR2 SYDVKM. The data were taken from a study of shared clonotypes between healthy human individuals. Overall study findings and caveats: Since donors were few, the genetic and exposure-history diversity represented was limited. Sharing across four donors was highest in naive CD4 (around 5%) and lowest in memory CD8 (roughly 0.4%). Estimated clonotype richness was generally higher in naive than memory subsets.

This receptor was taken from a man aged 25 to 40 in good health. J is TRBJ2-1 and V is TRBV28; 9 nucleotides match TRBD2. Input material: naive CD4+ T cells sorted from blood. Subset meaning: CD45RA+ positively selected. The CDR3 spells CASSFVQGGGARDYSGRSYEQFF. The CDR3 nucleotides are TGTGCCAGCAGTTTTGTCCAGGGAGGGGGCGCAAGAGACTATAGCGGGAGAAGCTATGAGCAGTTCTTC.